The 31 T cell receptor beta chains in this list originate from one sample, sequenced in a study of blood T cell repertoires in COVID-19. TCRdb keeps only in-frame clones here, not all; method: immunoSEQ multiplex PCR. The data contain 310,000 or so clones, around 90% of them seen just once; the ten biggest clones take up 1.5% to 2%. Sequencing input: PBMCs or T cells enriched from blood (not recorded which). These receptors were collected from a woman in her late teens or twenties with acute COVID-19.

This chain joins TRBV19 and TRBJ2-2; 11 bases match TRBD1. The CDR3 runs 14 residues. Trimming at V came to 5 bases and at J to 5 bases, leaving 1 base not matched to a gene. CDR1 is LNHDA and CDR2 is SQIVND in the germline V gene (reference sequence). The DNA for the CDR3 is TGTGCCAGTAGTGGGACAGGGGGAACCGGGGAGCTGTTTTTT. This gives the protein CASSGTGGTGELFF.

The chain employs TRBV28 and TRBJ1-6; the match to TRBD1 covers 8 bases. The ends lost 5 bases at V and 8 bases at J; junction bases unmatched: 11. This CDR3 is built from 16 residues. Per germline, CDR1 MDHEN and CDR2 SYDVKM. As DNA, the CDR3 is TGTGCCAGCAGTACTTCCGTCGGACAGGGATATTCACCCCTCCACTTT. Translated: CASSTSVGQGYSPLHF. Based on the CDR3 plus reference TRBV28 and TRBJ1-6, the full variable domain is DVKVTQSSRYLVKRTGEKVFLECVQDMDHENMFWYRQDPGLGLRLIYFSYDVKMKEKGDIPEGYSVSREKKERFSLILESASTNQTSMYLCASSTSVGQGYSPLHFGNGTRLTVT.

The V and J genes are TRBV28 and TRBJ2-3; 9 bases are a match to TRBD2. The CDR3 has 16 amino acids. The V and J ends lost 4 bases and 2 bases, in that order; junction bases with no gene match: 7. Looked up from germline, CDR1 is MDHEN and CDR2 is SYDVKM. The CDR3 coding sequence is TGTGCCAGCAGTTCGCGGCTAGCGGGGTACACAGATACGCAGTATTTT. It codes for CASSSRLAGYTDTQYF. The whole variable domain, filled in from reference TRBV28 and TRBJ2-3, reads DVKVTQSSRYLVKRTGEKVFLECVQDMDHENMFWYRQDPGLGLRLIYFSYDVKMKEKGDIPEGYSVSREKKERFSLILESASTNQTSMYLCASSSRLAGYTDTQYFGPGTRLTVL.

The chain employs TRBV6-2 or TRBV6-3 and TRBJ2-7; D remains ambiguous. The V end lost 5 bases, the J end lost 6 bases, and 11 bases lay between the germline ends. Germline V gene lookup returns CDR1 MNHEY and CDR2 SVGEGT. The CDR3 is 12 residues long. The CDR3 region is CASSPEVVEQYF. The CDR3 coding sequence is TGTGCCAGCAGTCCCGAGGTAGTCGAGCAGTACTTC.

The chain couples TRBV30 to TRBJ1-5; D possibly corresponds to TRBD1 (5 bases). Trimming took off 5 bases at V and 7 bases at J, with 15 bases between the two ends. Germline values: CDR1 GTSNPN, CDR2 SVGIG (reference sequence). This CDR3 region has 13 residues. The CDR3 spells CAWGGDGSQPQHF. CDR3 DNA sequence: TGTGCCTGGGGAGGGGATGGGAGCCAGCCCCAGCATTTT.

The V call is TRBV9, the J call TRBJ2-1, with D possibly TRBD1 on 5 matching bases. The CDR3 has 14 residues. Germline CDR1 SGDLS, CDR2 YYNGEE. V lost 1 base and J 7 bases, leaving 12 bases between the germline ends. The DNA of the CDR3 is TGTGCCAGCAGCGTATCTAGGGGCCTGAATGAGCAGTTCTTC. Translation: CASSVSRGLNEQFF.

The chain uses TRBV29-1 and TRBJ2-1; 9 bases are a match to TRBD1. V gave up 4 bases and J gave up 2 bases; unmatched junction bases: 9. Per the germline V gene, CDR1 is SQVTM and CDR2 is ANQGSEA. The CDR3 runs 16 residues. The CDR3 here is CSVVPPGQGTYNEQFF. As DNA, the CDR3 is TGCAGCGTTGTTCCCCCGGGACAGGGTACCTACAATGAGCAGTTCTTC.

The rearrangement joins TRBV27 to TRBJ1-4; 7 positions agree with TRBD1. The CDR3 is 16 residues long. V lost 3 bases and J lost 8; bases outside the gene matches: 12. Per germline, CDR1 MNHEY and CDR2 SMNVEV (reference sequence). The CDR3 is CASSFYVGTAGEKLFF. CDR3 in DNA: TGTGCCAGCAGTTTTTACGTCGGGACAGCTGGGGAAAAACTGTTTTTT. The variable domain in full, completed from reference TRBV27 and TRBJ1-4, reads EAQVTQNPRYLITVTGKKLTVTCSQNMNHEYMSWYRQDPGLGLRQIYYSMNVEVTDKGDVPEGYKVSRKEKRNFPLILESPSPNQTSLYFCASSFYVGTAGEKLFFGSGTQLSVL.

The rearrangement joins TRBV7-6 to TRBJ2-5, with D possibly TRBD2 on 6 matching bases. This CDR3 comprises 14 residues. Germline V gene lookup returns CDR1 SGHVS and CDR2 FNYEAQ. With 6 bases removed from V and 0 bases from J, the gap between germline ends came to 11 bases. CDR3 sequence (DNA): TGTGCCAGCAGTCCGGGACTCCACCAAGAGACCCAGTACTTC. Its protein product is CASSPGLHQETQYF.

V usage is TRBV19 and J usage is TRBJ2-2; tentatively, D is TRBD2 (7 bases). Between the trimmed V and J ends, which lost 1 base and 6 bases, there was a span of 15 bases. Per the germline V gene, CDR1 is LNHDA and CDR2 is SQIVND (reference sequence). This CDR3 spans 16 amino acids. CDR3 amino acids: CASSIGGGPIAGELFF. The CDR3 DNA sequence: TGTGCCAGTAGTATAGGGGGGGGCCCCATCGCCGGGGAGCTGTTTTTT. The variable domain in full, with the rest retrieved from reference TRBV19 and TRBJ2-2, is DGGITQSPKYLFRKEGQNVTLSCEQNLNHDAMYWYRQDPGQGLRLIYYSQIVNDFQKGDIAEGYSVSREKKESFPLTVTSAQKNPTAFYLCASSIGGGPIAGELFFGEGSRLTVL.

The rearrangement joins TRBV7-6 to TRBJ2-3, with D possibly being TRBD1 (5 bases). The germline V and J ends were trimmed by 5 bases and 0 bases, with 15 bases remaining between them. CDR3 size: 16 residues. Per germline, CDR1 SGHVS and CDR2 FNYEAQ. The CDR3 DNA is TGTGCCAGCAGCCCTCTAGGTGGGGCTAGCACAGATACGCAGTATTTT. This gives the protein CASSPLGGASTDTQYF.

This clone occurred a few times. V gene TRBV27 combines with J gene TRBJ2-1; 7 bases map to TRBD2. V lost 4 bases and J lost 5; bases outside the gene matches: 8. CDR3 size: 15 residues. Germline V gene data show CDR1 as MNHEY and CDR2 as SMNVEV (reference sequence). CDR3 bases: TGTGCCAGCAGTTCGGGCGGGAGCCCCCACAATGAGCAGTTCTTC. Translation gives CASSSGGSPHNEQFF.

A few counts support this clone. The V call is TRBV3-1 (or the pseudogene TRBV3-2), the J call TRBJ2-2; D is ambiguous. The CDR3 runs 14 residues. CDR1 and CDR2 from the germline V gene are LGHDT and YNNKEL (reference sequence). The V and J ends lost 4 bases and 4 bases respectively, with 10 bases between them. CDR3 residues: CASSLRQATGELFF. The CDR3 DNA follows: TGTGCCAGCAGCCTGCGACAAGCCACCGGGGAGCTGTTTTTT.

The DNA for the CDR3 is TGTGCCAGCATGGACAACACAGATACGCAGTATTTT. This translates into CASMDNTDTQYF. The chain employs TRBV7-2 and TRBJ2-3; maybe TRBD1 (5 bases). Germline CDR1 and CDR2: SGHTA and FQGNSA. The CDR3 is 12 residues long. With 7 bases removed from V and 2 bases from J, the gap between germline ends came to 7 bases.

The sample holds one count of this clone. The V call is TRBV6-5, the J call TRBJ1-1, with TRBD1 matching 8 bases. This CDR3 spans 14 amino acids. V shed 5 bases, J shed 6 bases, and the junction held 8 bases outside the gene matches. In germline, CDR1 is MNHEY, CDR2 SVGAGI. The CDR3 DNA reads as TGTGCCAGCAGTCACCGACAGGGGTTGCCTGAAGCTTTCTTT. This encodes CASSHRQGLPEAFF.

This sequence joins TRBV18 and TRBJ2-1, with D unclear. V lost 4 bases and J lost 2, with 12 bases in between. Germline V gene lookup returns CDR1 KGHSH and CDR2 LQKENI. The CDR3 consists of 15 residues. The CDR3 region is CASSRAEDPYNEQFF. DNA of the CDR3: TGTGCCAGCTCACGTGCAGAAGATCCCTACAATGAGCAGTTCTTC.

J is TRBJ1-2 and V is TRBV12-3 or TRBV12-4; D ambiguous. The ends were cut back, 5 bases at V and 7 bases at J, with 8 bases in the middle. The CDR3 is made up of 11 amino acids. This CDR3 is CASSISRGYTF. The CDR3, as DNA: TGTGCCAGCAGTATTAGTCGTGGCTACACCTTC.

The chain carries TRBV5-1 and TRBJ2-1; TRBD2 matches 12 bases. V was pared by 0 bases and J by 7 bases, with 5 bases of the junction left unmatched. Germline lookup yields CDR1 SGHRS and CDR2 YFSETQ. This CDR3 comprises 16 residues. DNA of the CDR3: TGCGCCAGCAGCTTGGTCCTAGCGGGAGGGAGGAATGAGCAGTTCTTC. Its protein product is CASSLVLAGGRNEQFF.

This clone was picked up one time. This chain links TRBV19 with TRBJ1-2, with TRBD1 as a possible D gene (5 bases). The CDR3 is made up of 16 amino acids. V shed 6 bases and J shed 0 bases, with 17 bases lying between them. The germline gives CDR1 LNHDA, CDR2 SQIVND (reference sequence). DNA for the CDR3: TGTGCCAGTAGCCCCCCCAGAGCCAGGGCTAACTATGGCTACACCTTC. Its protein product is CASSPPRARANYGYTF.

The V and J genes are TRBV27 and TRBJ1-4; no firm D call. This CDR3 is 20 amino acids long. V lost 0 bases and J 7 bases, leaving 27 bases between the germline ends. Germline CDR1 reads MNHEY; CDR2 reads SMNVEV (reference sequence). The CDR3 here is CASSLSPPGAVWPGGEKLFF. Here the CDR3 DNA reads TGTGCCAGCAGTTTATCCCCTCCCGGCGCGGTATGGCCGGGTGGTGAAAAACTGTTTTTT.

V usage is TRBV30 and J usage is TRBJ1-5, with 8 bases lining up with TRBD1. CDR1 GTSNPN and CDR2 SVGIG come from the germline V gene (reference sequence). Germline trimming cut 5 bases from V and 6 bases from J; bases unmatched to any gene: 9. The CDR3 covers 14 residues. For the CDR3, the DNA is TGTGCCTGGGATAGGACAGGGCATGGTCAGCCCCAGCATTTT. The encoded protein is CAWDRTGHGQPQHF.

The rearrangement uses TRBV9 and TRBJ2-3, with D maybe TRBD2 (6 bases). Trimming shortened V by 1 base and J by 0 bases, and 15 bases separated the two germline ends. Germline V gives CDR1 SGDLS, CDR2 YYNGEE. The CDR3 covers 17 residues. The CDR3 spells CASSVPSGAASTDTQYF. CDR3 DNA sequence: TGTGCCAGCAGCGTACCCTCGGGAGCGGCTAGCACAGATACGCAGTATTTT. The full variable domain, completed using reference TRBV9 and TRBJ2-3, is DSGVTQTPKHLITATGQRVTLRCSPRSGDLSVYWYQQSLDQGLQFLIQYYNGEERAKGNILERFSAQQFPDLHSELNLSSLELGDSALYFCASSVPSGAASTDTQYFGPGTRLTVL.

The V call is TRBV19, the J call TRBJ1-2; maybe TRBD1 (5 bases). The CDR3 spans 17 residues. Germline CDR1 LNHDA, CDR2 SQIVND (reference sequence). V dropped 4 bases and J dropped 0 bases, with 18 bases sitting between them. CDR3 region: CASSKGTGVTTNYGYTF. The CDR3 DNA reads TGTGCCAGTAGTAAAGGGACTGGGGTTACCACTAACTATGGCTACACCTTC.

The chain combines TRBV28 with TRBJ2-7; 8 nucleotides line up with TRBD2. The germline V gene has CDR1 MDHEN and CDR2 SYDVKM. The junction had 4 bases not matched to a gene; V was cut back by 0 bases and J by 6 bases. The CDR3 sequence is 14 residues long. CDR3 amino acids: CASSLWRGASEQYF. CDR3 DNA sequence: TGTGCCAGCAGTTTATGGCGGGGGGCTAGCGAGCAGTACTTC.

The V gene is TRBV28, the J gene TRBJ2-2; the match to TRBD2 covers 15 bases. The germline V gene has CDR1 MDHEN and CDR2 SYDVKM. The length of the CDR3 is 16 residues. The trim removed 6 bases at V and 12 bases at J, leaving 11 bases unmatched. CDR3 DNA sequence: TGTGCCAGCAGCTACGGACTAGCGGGAGGGGGTGGAAAGCTGTTTTTT. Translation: CASSYGLAGGGGKLFF.

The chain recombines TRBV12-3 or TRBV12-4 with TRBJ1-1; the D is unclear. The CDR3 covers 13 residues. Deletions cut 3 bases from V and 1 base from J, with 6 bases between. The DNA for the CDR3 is TGTGCCAGCAGTTTTCGGGGGAACACTGAAGCTTTCTTT. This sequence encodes CASSFRGNTEAFF.

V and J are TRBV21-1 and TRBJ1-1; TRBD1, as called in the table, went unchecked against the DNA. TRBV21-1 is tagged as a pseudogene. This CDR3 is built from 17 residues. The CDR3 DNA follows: TGTGCCAGCAGCAAATACGGACAGGGGTTCCCGAACACTGAAGCTTTCTTT. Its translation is CASSKYGQGFPNTEAFF.

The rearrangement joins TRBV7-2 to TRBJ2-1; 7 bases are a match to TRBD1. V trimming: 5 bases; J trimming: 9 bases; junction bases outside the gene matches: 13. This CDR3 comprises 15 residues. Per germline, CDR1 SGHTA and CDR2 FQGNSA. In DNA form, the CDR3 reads TGTGCCAGCAGCACGCGGTTCAGGGGGTGGGCTGAGCAGTTCTTC. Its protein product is CASSTRFRGWAEQFF.

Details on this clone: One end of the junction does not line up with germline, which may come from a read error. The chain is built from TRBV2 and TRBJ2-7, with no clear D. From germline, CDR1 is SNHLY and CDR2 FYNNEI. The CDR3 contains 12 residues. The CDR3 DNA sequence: TGTGCCAGCAGCGAAGGGTGGGCCGAGCAGTACTTC. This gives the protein CASSEGWAEQYF.

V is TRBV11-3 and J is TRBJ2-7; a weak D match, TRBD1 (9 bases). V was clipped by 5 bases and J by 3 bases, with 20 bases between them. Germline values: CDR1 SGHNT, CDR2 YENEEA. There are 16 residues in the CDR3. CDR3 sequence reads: CASSPGGGQGYYEQYF. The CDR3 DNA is TGTGCCAGCAGCCCCGGGGGGGGACAGGGATACTACGAGCAGTACTTC.

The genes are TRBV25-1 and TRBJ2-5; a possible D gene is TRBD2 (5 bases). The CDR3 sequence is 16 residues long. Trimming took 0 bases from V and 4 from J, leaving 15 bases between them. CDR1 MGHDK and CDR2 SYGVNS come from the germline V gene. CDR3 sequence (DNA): TGTGCCAGCAGTGAATATGGGCGGGTGGGCCGAGAGACCCAGTACTTC. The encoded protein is CASSEYGRVGRETQYF.